A single T cell receptor beta chain is shown here with its context. The sample belongs to a study of blood T cell repertoires in COVID-19. This CDR3 spans 15 amino acids. After removal of 3 bases from V and 4 bases from J, the junction contained 5 bases not matched to a gene. Germline CDR1 SGHRS, CDR2 YFSETQ. Under the authors' procedure: Estimated nucleated cell counts came from reference gene primer amplification. TCRdb's copy holds only in-frame clones and misses some; the assay was immunoSEQ multiplex PCR. From that table come the V and J calls and clone size; the DNA was used to work out D and trimming. The sample gives a few hundred thousand clones, about 90% of which show up once; 3.5% to 4.5% is in the top ten.

This TCR was recovered from a woman aged 18-29 years with acute COVID-19. The genes are TRBV5-1 and TRBJ2-2, with 8 positions matching TRBD2. The sequenced sample was PBMCs or T cells enriched from blood (not recorded which). The DNA of the CDR3 is TGCGCCAGCAGCTGGGGACTAGTCAGCACCGGGGAGCTGTTTTTT. Protein sequence: CASSWGLVSTGELFF. Full variable domain (remainder filled in from reference TRBV5-1 and TRBJ2-2): KAGVTQTPRYLIKTRGQQVTLSCSPISGHRSVSWYQQTPGQGLQFLFEYFSETQRNKGNFPGRFSGRQFSNSRSEMNVSTLELGDSALYLCASSWGLVSTGELFFGEGSRLTVL.